The 23 T cell receptor beta chains listed next were all sequenced from one sample in a study of blood T cells in healthy people across ages. A second PCR of about 7 to 11 cycles used a sample-barcoded 5' primer and a J-beta primer mix. TCRdb re-called the 5' RACE reads with MiXCR, one entry per CDR3 protein. The sample yields 800,000 to 950,000 distinct CDR3 sequences, roughly 52% seen once. What was sequenced was blood. These receptor sequences come from a man under 40 in good health.

The genes are TRBV3-1 and TRBJ2-1, with D possibly TRBD2 on 6 matching bases. The V end was cut by 1 base, the J end by 9 bases, with 13 bases between. CDR1 is LGHDT and CDR2 is YNNKEL in the germline V gene (reference sequence). This CDR3 has 14 residues. DNA for the CDR3: TGTGCCAGCAGCCAAGGACTAGAGGGCGTTGAGCAGTTCTTC. Amino acid sequence: CASSQGLEGVEQFF.

The V and J genes are TRBV6-6 and TRBJ2-3; D is unresolved. Deletions cut 0 bases from V and 4 bases from J, with 8 bases between. The germline CDR1 and CDR2 sequences are MNHNY and SVGAGI (reference sequence). This CDR3 has 14 amino acids. CDR3 nucleotides: TGTGCCAGCAGTTACTCGATCACACCAGATACGCAGTATTTT. Encoded protein: CASSYSITPDTQYF.

The table lists this clonotype with a count of one. This sequence joins TRBV14 and TRBJ2-1; D not certain. V gave up 0 bases and J gave up 13 bases, with 16 bases separating them. The CDR3 contains 14 residues. Germline V gene lookup returns CDR1 SGHDN and CDR2 FVKESK. CDR3 protein: CASSQDLSSETQFF. CDR3 coding DNA: TGTGCCAGCAGCCAAGATCTAAGTTCGGAGACCCAGTTCTTC.

This clonotype showed up just a few times. The gene calls are TRBV11-2 and TRBJ2-7; D is unclear. Germline CDR1 SGHAT, CDR2 FQNNGV. The CDR3 length is 15 residues. V dropped 0 bases and J dropped 0 bases, with 9 bases sitting between them. CDR3 nucleotide sequence: TGTGCCAGCAGCTTAGAAAAAGGAATCTCCTACGAGCAGTACTTC. Translating gives CASSLEKGISYEQYF.

In this sample, this clonotype turned up a few times. This chain's CDR3 is CSAEGLPYQETQYF. The CDR3 DNA sequence: TGCAGCGCCGAGGGGCTCCCGTACCAAGAGACCCAGTACTTC. This chain uses TRBV29-1 with TRBJ2-5; D could derive from TRBD1 or TRBD2 (5 bases each). Germline loops: CDR1 SQVTM, CDR2 ANQGSEA. The V end lost 7 bases, the J end lost 0 bases, and 15 bases lay between the germline ends. This CDR3 region has 14 residues.

This clonotype was counted a few times. The V call is TRBV20-1, the J call TRBJ2-1; 13 nucleotides match TRBD2. Trimming took 1 base from V and 7 from J; bases not matched to a gene: 4. Germline V gives CDR1 DFQATT, CDR2 SNEGSKA (reference sequence). The CDR3 has 15 residues. In DNA, the CDR3 is TGCAGTGCTAGAGGGACTAGCGGGAGCCAGAATGAGCAGTTCTTC. Its translation is CSARGTSGSQNEQFF.

This sequence joins TRBV12-3 or TRBV12-4 and TRBJ1-5; 9 bases agree with TRBD1. The V gene end was trimmed by 3 bases and the J gene end by 2 bases; junction bases not matched to a gene: 5. CDR3 length: 16 amino acids. This chain's CDR3 is CASSLRTGAGNQPQHF. The CDR3 DNA sequence: TGTGCCAGCAGTTTGAGGACAGGGGCTGGCAATCAGCCCCAGCATTTT.

The chain links TRBV2 to TRBJ1-5; no definite D call. CDR3 length: 14 residues. Germline V gene data show CDR1 as SNHLY and CDR2 as FYNNEI. Trimming removed 1 base from V and 0 bases from J, with 4 bases in between. The CDR3 loop reads CASSEEVSNQPQHF. The DNA for the CDR3 is TGTGCCAGCAGTGAAGAGGTTAGCAATCAGCCCCAGCATTTT.

This clonotype has a single count. The rearrangement uses TRBV7-9 and TRBJ2-1; 7 bases match TRBD1. This CDR3 spans 15 amino acids. CDR1 and CDR2 from the germline V gene are SEHNR and FQNEAQ (reference sequence). Trimming at V came to 4 bases and at J to 6 bases, leaving 9 bases not matched to a gene. The DNA of the CDR3 is TGTGCCAGCAGCTCCCCCGAGGGGGCGGTCAATGAGCAGTTCTTC. It encodes CASSSPEGAVNEQFF.

The J gene is TRBJ2-7, the V gene TRBV7-2; the D call may be TRBD1 or TRBD2 (6 bases each). This CDR3 comprises 15 residues. Trimming took off 6 bases at V and 6 bases at J, with 21 bases between the two ends. CDR1 SGHTA and CDR2 FQGNSA come from the germline V gene. CDR3 coding DNA: TGTGCCAGCAGTTCCCGCAGGGGAGGAGCGGCCGAGCAGTACTTC. Its protein is CASSSRRGGAAEQYF.

The rearrangement joins TRBV10-3 to TRBJ2-7, with D perhaps being TRBD1 or TRBD2 (5 bases each). In germline, CDR1 is ENHRY, CDR2 SYGVKD. This CDR3 has 15 residues. Trimming pared 0 bases from V and 4 bases from J, leaving 13 bases between. This CDR3 reads CAISESVGPGYEQYF. DNA of the CDR3: TGTGCCATCAGTGAGTCTGTGGGGCCGGGGTACGAGCAGTACTTC.

The gene calls are TRBV10-3 and TRBJ2-5, with D unresolved. The CDR3 contains 14 residues. Germline CDR1 reads ENHRY; CDR2 reads SYGVKD. Trimming removed 7 bases at V and 5 bases at J, with 17 bases between. CDR3 loop: CAINESTARETQYF. For the CDR3, the DNA is TGTGCCATCAATGAAAGTACGGCCCGGGAGACCCAGTACTTC.

Points on this clonotype: One end of the junction varies from germline; a read error may be responsible. V is TRBV12-3 or TRBV12-4 and J is TRBJ2-3; D might be TRBD2 (6 bases). This CDR3 comprises 16 residues. CDR3 bases: TGTGCCAGCCGCGTCTTGGGGGGACTCAGCACAGATACGCAATATTTT. Encoded protein: CASRVLGGLSTDTQYF.

The chain links TRBV5-1 to TRBJ1-2; 8 bases agree with TRBD1. V was clipped by 4 bases and J by 1 base; unmatched bases: 12. The CDR3 has 17 amino acids. The germline V gene encodes CDR1 SGHRS and CDR2 YFSETQ. CDR3 region: CASSSDSGTGFNYGYTF. DNA for the CDR3: TGCGCCAGCAGCAGCGACTCCGGGACAGGCTTTAACTATGGCTACACCTTC.

The gene calls are TRBV20-1 and TRBJ2-1, with a weak D call TRBD2 (5 bases). CDR1 DFQATT and CDR2 SNEGSKA come from the germline V gene (reference sequence). The CDR3 totals 12 residues. The CDR3 region is CTLAGDKNEQFF. The CDR3 DNA reads as TGCACCCTGGCCGGGGATAAGAATGAGCAGTTCTTC.

The chain has TRBV7-2 and TRBJ2-7, with a tentative D call TRBD2 (6 bases). Per the germline V gene, CDR1 is SGHTA and CDR2 is FQGNSA. Trimming pared 6 bases from V and 2 bases from J, leaving 14 bases between. CDR3 length equals 14 residues. DNA for the CDR3: TGTGCCAGCAGGCCCGCAGGACTAACCTACGAGCAGTACTTC. Protein product: CASRPAGLTYEQYF.

The chain employs TRBV29-1 and TRBJ1-2; D is possibly TRBD1 (5 bases). Germline V gene sequence: CDR1 SQVTM, CDR2 ANQGSEA. This CDR3 contains 12 residues. V lost 4 bases to trimming and J lost 7 bases, with 13 bases between them. The CDR3 sequence is CSVGDPQGGYTF. The CDR3 bases are TGCAGCGTTGGGGACCCCCAAGGTGGCTACACCTTC. Drawing the rest from reference TRBV29-1 and TRBJ1-2, the complete variable domain is SAVISQKPSRDICQRGTSLTIQCQVDSQVTMMFWYRQQPGQSLTLIATANQGSEATYESGFVIDKFPISRPNLTFSTLTVSNMSPEDSSIYLCSVGDPQGGYTFGSGTRLTVV.

The J gene is TRBJ1-5, the V gene TRBV4-1; 7 positions agree with TRBD1. Germline V gene lookup returns CDR1 MGHRA and CDR2 YSYEKL. V trimming: 3 bases; J trimming: 3 bases; junction bases outside the gene matches: 5. This CDR3 is 15 amino acids long. CDR3 DNA: TGCGCCAGCAGCCAGCAGACAGGGTCCAATCAGCCCCAGCATTTT. Translating gives CASSQQTGSNQPQHF.

This clonotype has ten or more counts. Written as DNA, the CDR3 is TGTGCCAGCAGCCGCAAGGATGAGCAGTTCTTC. Amino acid sequence: CASSRKDEQFF. V is TRBV7-9 and J is TRBJ2-1; no clear D. V lost 5 bases, J lost 8 bases, and 7 bases lay in between. Germline V gene sequence: CDR1 SEHNR, CDR2 FQNEAQ (reference sequence). CDR3 length: 11 residues.

The gene calls are TRBV7-2 and TRBJ1-5; D is ambiguous. Trimming left V 2 bases short and J 3 bases short, with 11 bases between. The CDR3 contains 15 residues. CDR1 is SGHTA, CDR2 FQGNSA, per germline. The CDR3: CASSLKLGNNQPQHF. The CDR3 DNA is TGTGCCAGCAGCTTAAAGTTAGGGAACAATCAGCCCCAGCATTTT.

The chain has TRBV20-1 and TRBJ2-1; a possible D gene is TRBD1 (6 bases). The V end lost 0 bases, the J end lost 0 bases, and 18 bases lay between the germline ends. Germline CDR1 DFQATT, CDR2 SNEGSKA (reference sequence). This CDR3 is 18 amino acids long. The CDR3 here is CSARDFGTITSSYNEQFF. The CDR3 DNA sequence: TGCAGTGCTAGAGATTTCGGGACAATTACAAGCTCCTACAATGAGCAGTTCTTC.

The chain employs TRBV6-1 and TRBJ2-1, with a weak D call TRBD1 (6 bases). Per the germline V gene, CDR1 is MNHNS and CDR2 is SASEGT. Trimming shortened V by 4 bases and J by 7 bases, and 11 bases separated the two germline ends. The CDR3 runs to 13 residues. This chain's CDR3 is CASSGQVKNEQFF. The DNA for the CDR3 is TGTGCCAGCAGTGGACAGGTAAAGAATGAGCAGTTCTTC.

In DNA form, the CDR3 reads TGTGCCGGCTCCAGCCAGGGGCCTAATCAGCCCCAGCATTTT. Translating it yields CAGSSQGPNQPQHF. The chain combines TRBV6-2 or TRBV6-3 with TRBJ1-5, with a tentative D call TRBD1 (6 bases). Trimming stripped 11 bases from V and 4 bases from J, with 18 bases between. CDR3 size: 14 residues. Germline CDR1 and CDR2: MNHEY and SVGEGT.